This passage covers 22 T cell receptor beta chains from one sample sequenced in a study of blood T cell repertoires in COVID-19. Data came from immunoSEQ multiplex PCR; TCRdb stores just in-frame clones and leaves some out. The sample holds 150,000 to 200,000 clones, about 83% seen once. Sequenced sample: PBMCs or T cells enriched from blood (not recorded which). All receptors come from a woman in her twenties or thirties who had been exposed to COVID-19.

The chain couples TRBV3-1 (or the pseudogene TRBV3-2) to TRBJ2-5; 10 bases are a match to TRBD2. J gave up 1 base and V 2 bases, and 10 bases lay outside the gene matches. This CDR3 comprises 18 residues. CDR1 LGHDT and CDR2 YNNKEL come from the germline V gene (reference sequence). CDR3 sequence reads: CASSQLASGGDLQETQYF. CDR3 in DNA: TGTGCCAGCAGCCAATTGGCTAGCGGGGGAGACCTCCAAGAGACCCAGTACTTC.

The chain links TRBV19 to TRBJ2-4, with 12 bases identical to TRBD1. V lost 11 bases to trimming and J lost 1 base; unmatched junction nucleotides: 12. Germline CDR1 and CDR2: LNHDA and SQIVND (reference sequence). This CDR3 region has 17 residues. This chain's CDR3 is CAPRGQGARKAKNIQYF. In nucleotides, the CDR3 is TGTGCCCCGCGGGGACAGGGGGCTCGGAAGGCCAAAAACATTCAGTACTTC. The entire variable domain, with the rest obtained from reference TRBV19 and TRBJ2-4, is as follows: DGGITQSPKYLFRKEGQNVTLSCEQNLNHDAMYWYRQDPGQGLRLIYYSQIVNDFQKGDIAEGYSVSREKKESFPLTVTSAQKNPTAFYLCAPRGQGARKAKNIQYFGAGTRLSVL.

CDR3 sequence: CASSGQTYYEQYF. The DNA for the CDR3 is TGTGCCAGCAGCGGACAGACGTACTACGAGCAGTACTTC. This chain uses TRBV9 with TRBJ2-7; TRBD1 is a possible D gene (5 bases). The V and J ends lost 3 bases and 3 bases respectively, with 10 bases between them. The CDR3 is 13 amino acids. Germline V gene lookup returns CDR1 SGDLS and CDR2 YYNGEE.

This chain links TRBV7-2 with TRBJ2-5, with 7 nucleotides matching TRBD2. CDR1 and CDR2 (germline): SGHTA, FQGNSA. The V segment lost 2 bases and the J segment 5 bases; nucleotides outside the gene matches: 8. This CDR3 has 15 residues. The CDR3 is CASSLRSTAGETQYF. CDR3 nucleotide sequence: TGTGCCAGCAGCTTACGGTCTACAGCGGGGGAGACCCAGTACTTC.

The CDR3: CASSPGDRGPYTGELFF. In nucleotides, the CDR3 is TGCGCCAGCAGCCCGGGAGACAGGGGACCCTACACCGGGGAGCTGTTTTTT. The chain carries TRBV5-1 and TRBJ2-2; the match to TRBD1 covers 8 bases. V was clipped by 4 bases and J by 3 bases; unmatched bases: 11. CDR3 length: 17 amino acids. From germline, CDR1 is SGHRS and CDR2 YFSETQ.

This clone came up a few times. The chain uses TRBV5-1 and TRBJ1-1, with TRBD1 matching over 7 bases. This CDR3 has 16 amino acids. J was trimmed by 8 bases and V by 1 base; bases with no gene match: 14. Germline V CDR1 and CDR2: SGHRS, YFSETQ. CDR3 DNA sequence: TGCGCCAGCAGCTTGTTGGACATTAACTTGGACAGGGAAGCTTTCTTT. This sequence encodes CASSLLDINLDREAFF.

This chain links TRBV7-9 with TRBJ1-5; perhaps TRBD1 as D (6 bases). CDR3 size: 14 residues. The germline CDR1 and CDR2 sequences are SEHNR and FQNEAQ (reference sequence). V dropped 3 bases and J dropped 6 bases, with 12 bases sitting between them. CDR3 coding DNA: TGTGCCAGCAGCTTGGCAGGGGATGGTCAGCCCCAGCATTTT. It translates to CASSLAGDGQPQHF.

This clone came up many times. The chain recombines TRBV2 with TRBJ1-6; possibly TRBD1 for D (6 bases). Germline V lookup: CDR1 SNHLY, CDR2 FYNNEI. With 10 bases removed from V and 8 bases from J, the gap between germline ends came to 15 bases. The CDR3 totals 13 residues. The chain's CDR3 is CAIGQSPDSPLHF. The CDR3 nucleotides read TGTGCCATTGGACAGTCGCCTGATTCACCCCTCCACTTT.

The chain joins TRBV2 to TRBJ1-5; D call uncertain. This CDR3 is built from 12 residues. Trimming removed 6 bases from V and 3 bases from J, with 6 bases in between. Per the germline V gene, CDR1 is SNHLY and CDR2 is FYNNEI. This chain's CDR3 is CASSRYNQPQHF. The CDR3 DNA reads TGTGCCAGCAGCAGATACAATCAGCCCCAGCATTTT.

V gene TRBV28 combines with J gene TRBJ1-4; D is perhaps TRBD1 (6 bases). V lost 2 bases, J lost 4 bases, and 11 bases lay in between. The CDR3 is 15 residues long. Germline V gene lookup returns CDR1 MDHEN and CDR2 SYDVKM. The CDR3 region is CASSLLGTSNEKLFF. The CDR3 coding sequence is TGTGCCAGCAGTTTACTAGGGACAAGTAATGAAAAACTGTTTTTT.

The chain employs TRBV11-2 and TRBJ1-4; TRBD1 agrees at 10 bases. The CDR3 consists of 13 residues. After removal of 6 bases from V and 8 bases from J, the junction contained 3 bases not matched to a gene. Germline assignment: CDR1 SGHAT and CDR2 FQNNGV. The CDR3 sequence is CASRTGGEEKLFF. The CDR3 coding sequence is TGTGCCAGCAGGACAGGGGGCGAAGAAAAACTGTTTTTT.

The chain is built from TRBV5-4 and TRBJ2-2, with 14 bases matching TRBD2. There are 17 residues in the CDR3. J gave up 3 bases and V 0 bases, and 1 base lay outside the gene matches. The V gene's germline CDR1 is SGHNT and CDR2 YYREEE (reference sequence). Here the CDR3 DNA reads TGTGCCAGCAGCTTGGGACTAGCGGGGGGGCACACCGGGGAGCTGTTTTTT. Amino acid sequence: CASSLGLAGGHTGELFF.

This clone has a handful of counts. J is TRBJ1-2 and V is TRBV24-1; TRBD1 aligns across 8 bases. V gave up 6 bases and J gave up 10 bases; unmatched junction bases: 6. Germline V lookup: CDR1 KGHDR, CDR2 SFDVKD. CDR3 length equals 12 residues. The CDR3 region has the DNA TGTGCCACCAGTCAAGGGACAGGCTACTACACCTTC. Its protein is CATSQGTGYYTF.

The chain joins TRBV4-1 to TRBJ1-4; D is unresolved. V shed 2 bases and J shed 8 bases, with 6 bases lying between them. The germline gives CDR1 MGHRA, CDR2 YSYEKL. This CDR3 region has 12 residues. CDR3 sequence reads: CASSQPQEKLFF. CDR3 in DNA: TGCGCCAGCAGCCAACCTCAGGAAAAACTGTTTTTT.

The V call is TRBV5-6, the J call TRBJ1-2; D remains unclear. Germline V gives CDR1 SGHDT, CDR2 YYEEEE. Trimming stripped 6 bases from V and 8 bases from J, with 14 bases between. The CDR3 is 12 amino acids. CDR3 loop: CASKRVLRGYTF. CDR3 DNA: TGTGCCAGCAAACGGGTTTTGCGAGGCTACACCTTC.

The chain joins TRBV2 to TRBJ1-4; weak D call: TRBD1 (6 bases). This CDR3 is 17 amino acids long. Germline CDR1 SNHLY, CDR2 FYNNEI. Trimming left V 0 bases short and J 5 bases short, with 16 bases between. The CDR3 loop is CASSEARGGAGNEKLFF. Written as DNA, the CDR3 is TGTGCCAGCAGTGAAGCTAGGGGGGGCGCGGGGAATGAAAAACTGTTTTTT.

V is TRBV4-3 and J is TRBJ1-4; 10 nucleotides match TRBD1. The CDR3 contains 15 residues. The V segment lost 0 bases and the J segment 8 bases; nucleotides outside the gene matches: 3. CDR1 LGHNA and CDR2 YSLEER come from the germline V gene. The CDR3 spells CASSQDRDRGEKLFF. In DNA form, the CDR3 reads TGCGCCAGCAGCCAAGACCGGGACAGGGGAGAAAAACTGTTTTTT.

This clone was seen once. V is TRBV7-9 and J is TRBJ2-3; TRBD1 matches at 9 bases. The germline V gene has CDR1 SEHNR and CDR2 FQNEAQ (reference sequence). V lost 5 bases and J lost 8; bases outside the gene matches: 14. CDR3 length: 16 amino acids. DNA of the CDR3: TGTGCCAGCAGCAATCCAACCGACAGGGGGAAGGGTACGCAGTATTTT. Its protein product is CASSNPTDRGKGTQYF.

The chain couples TRBV5-6 to TRBJ2-7; 8 bases match TRBD2. CDR3 length: 15 residues. Germline V CDR1 and CDR2: SGHDT, YYEEEE. V lost 0 bases and J lost 3; bases outside the gene matches: 5. This chain's CDR3 is CASSLELAGNYEQYF. Here the CDR3 DNA reads TGTGCCAGCAGCTTGGAATTAGCGGGGAACTACGAGCAGTACTTC.

The chain carries TRBV11-3 and TRBJ1-1; D is ambiguous. The CDR3 sequence is 13 residues long. The V gene's germline CDR1 is SGHNT and CDR2 YENEEA. V was trimmed by 1 base and J by 4 bases, leaving 7 bases between them. The CDR3 DNA is TGTGCCAGCAGCTTAGGAGAGATCACTGAAGCTTTCTTT. Amino acid sequence: CASSLGEITEAFF.

V usage is TRBV29-1 and J usage is TRBJ1-2; D perhaps matches TRBD1 (5 bases). Germline V gives CDR1 SQVTM, CDR2 ANQGSEA. V gave up 8 bases and J gave up 4 bases, with 11 bases separating them. CDR3 size: 11 residues. For the CDR3, the DNA is TGCAGCCACAAGGGGTCCTATGGCTACACCTTC. Its protein is CSHKGSYGYTF.

This rearrangement joins TRBV10-3 to TRBJ2-7, with 10 bases identical to TRBD1. The CDR3 covers 16 residues. Trimming cost V 4 bases and J 2 bases; bases outside gene matches: 8. Germline V lookup: CDR1 ENHRY, CDR2 SYGVKD. CDR3 residues: CAISVLGTGVAYEQYF. The DNA for the CDR3 is TGTGCCATCAGTGTCCTCGGGACAGGGGTCGCCTACGAGCAGTACTTC.